One sample yielded the 14 T cell receptor beta chains listed below, sequenced in a study of blood T cell repertoires in COVID-19. Generated by immunoSEQ multiplex PCR, the TCRdb table keeps only in-frame clones and is missing some. Of about 91,000 clones detected, around 80% appear once; the ten largest clones hold about 7%. The sequenced sample was peripheral blood. The receptors were sampled from a man aged 50-60 years with active or convalescent COVID-19.

V is TRBV25-1 and J is TRBJ1-5; TRBD1 matches 8 bases. CDR3 length: 16 residues. The V gene end was trimmed by 1 base and the J gene end by 0 bases; junction bases not matched to a gene: 2. Germline V CDR1 and CDR2: MGHDK, SYGVNS. The CDR3 sequence: CASSEWGTGSNQPQHF. In nucleotides, the CDR3 is TGTGCCAGCAGTGAATGGGGGACAGGTAGCAATCAGCCCCAGCATTTT.

This chain uses TRBV30 with TRBJ1-6; 7 bases are a match to TRBD1. Trimming cost V 5 bases and J 14 bases; bases outside gene matches: 9. The CDR3 length is 12 residues. From germline, CDR1 is GTSNPN and CDR2 SVGIG (reference sequence). For the CDR3, the DNA is TGTGCCTGGGCCGGGTCCCAGGGGGCCCTCCACTTT. Translation: CAWAGSQGALHF.

V and J are TRBV14 and TRBJ2-1, with D unresolved. Trimming pared 1 base from V and 9 bases from J, leaving 13 bases between. The CDR3 covers 14 residues. Germline V gene data show CDR1 as SGHDN and CDR2 as FVKESK. The CDR3 nucleotides read TGTGCCAGCAGCCAAGCCCTCCTCGTCGGTGAGCAGTTCTTC. Its translation is CASSQALLVGEQFF.

This clone was seen only a few times. This chain links TRBV2 with TRBJ1-6; D remains ambiguous. The ends were cut back, 1 base at V and 5 bases at J, with 6 bases in the middle. The germline CDR1 and CDR2 sequences are SNHLY and FYNNEI. CDR3 length: 14 residues. The CDR3 region has the DNA TGTGCCAGCAGTGAAGGACTCCATAATTCACCCCTCCACTTT. It yields the protein CASSEGLHNSPLHF. Together with reference TRBV2 and TRBJ1-6, the CDR3 gives the full variable domain: EPEVTQTPSHQVTQMGQEVILRCVPISNHLYFYWYRQILGQKVEFLVSFYNNEISEKSEIFDDQFSVERPDGSNFTLKIRSTKLEDSAMYFCASSEGLHNSPLHFGNGTRLTVT.

This chain links TRBV24-1 with TRBJ2-1; D is perhaps TRBD2 (6 bases). V lost 7 bases and J 12 bases, leaving 24 bases between the germline ends. The CDR3 runs 15 residues. Germline assignment: CDR1 KGHDR and CDR2 SFDVKD. This chain's CDR3 is CATSRSGVLGSGQFF. The CDR3 DNA is TGTGCCACCAGCCGCTCGGGGGTTTTGGGGAGTGGGCAGTTCTTC.

The rearrangement links TRBV6-1 to TRBJ2-7; perhaps TRBD2 as D (5 bases). This CDR3 contains 14 residues. Germline CDR1 and CDR2: MNHNS and SASEGT. V lost 2 bases to trimming and J lost 0 bases, with 8 bases between them. CDR3 loop: CASSEYGSSYEQYF. CDR3 DNA: TGTGCCAGCAGTGAATATGGGAGCTCCTACGAGCAGTACTTC.

The rearrangement links TRBV27 to TRBJ1-6; 7 bases match TRBD1. CDR3 size: 15 residues. The junction had 9 bases not matched to a gene; V was cut back by 6 bases and J by 7 bases. From germline, CDR1 is MNHEY and CDR2 SMNVEV (reference sequence). The CDR3 is CASSPTGTENSPLHF. The DNA of the CDR3 is TGTGCCAGCAGCCCTACCGGGACAGAGAATTCACCCCTCCACTTT.

J is TRBJ2-1 and V is TRBV4-3; maybe TRBD1 (6 bases). The CDR3 contains 13 residues. V gave up 4 bases and J gave up 6 bases, with 10 bases separating them. Looked up from germline, CDR1 is LGHNA and CDR2 is YSLEER. DNA for the CDR3: TGCGCCAGCAGCCGGGAACAGGGCAATGAGCAGTTCTTC. Translated: CASSREQGNEQFF.

The chain combines TRBV28 with TRBJ2-4, with 7 positions matching TRBD2. Trimming at V came to 5 bases and at J to 1 base, leaving 8 bases not matched to a gene. Germline loops: CDR1 MDHEN, CDR2 SYDVKM. The length of the CDR3 is 16 residues. The DNA for the CDR3 is TGTGCCAGCAGTCTCTTCGTCGGGGGGGCCAAAAACATTCAGTACTTC. The encoded protein is CASSLFVGGAKNIQYF.

The genes are TRBV19 and TRBJ1-1; no clear D gene. The germline CDR1 and CDR2 sequences are LNHDA and SQIVND (reference sequence). The CDR3 runs 13 residues. V gave up 6 bases and J gave up 6 bases, with 14 bases separating them. DNA of the CDR3: TGTGCCAGTAGCCAGGACTGGAAGCCTGAAGCTTTCTTT. Encoded protein: CASSQDWKPEAFF.

This clone has a single count. The chain carries TRBV5-6 and TRBJ2-3; 7 nucleotides agree with TRBD1. In germline, CDR1 is SGHDT, CDR2 YYEEEE. The length of the CDR3 is 15 residues. The V gene end was trimmed by 1 base and the J gene end by 3 bases; junction bases not matched to a gene: 5. CDR3 sequence (DNA): TGTGCCAGCAGCTTGCAGGGGACAGAGACAGATACGCAGTATTTT. Amino acids: CASSLQGTETDTQYF.

This rearrangement joins TRBV7-2 to TRBJ2-3, with 7 bases matching TRBD2. Germline CDR1 and CDR2: SGHTA and FQGNSA. This CDR3 contains 16 residues. The V segment lost 7 bases and the J segment 2 bases; nucleotides outside the gene matches: 12. CDR3 residues: CASNTRPGGPTDTQYF. CDR3 sequence (DNA): TGTGCCAGCAACACTCGTCCGGGGGGTCCCACAGATACGCAGTATTTT.

This chain connects TRBV10-3 to TRBJ2-3, with 10 bases lining up with TRBD2. Germline V gives CDR1 ENHRY, CDR2 SYGVKD. V shed 11 bases, J shed 2 bases, and the junction held 16 bases outside the gene matches. The CDR3 extends over 17 amino acids. CDR3 sequence reads: CASQPAGGPLNTDTQYF. The CDR3 region has the DNA TGTGCCTCCCAGCCAGCGGGGGGGCCTCTCAACACAGATACGCAGTATTTT.

This clone has a handful of counts. The CDR3 spells CATSGGSGGRETQYF. The CDR3 nucleotides read TGTGCCACCAGCGGAGGTAGCGGGGGCAGGGAGACCCAGTACTTC. This chain joins TRBV15 and TRBJ2-5, with 9 positions matching TRBD2. The trim removed 5 bases at V and 5 bases at J, leaving 9 bases unmatched. Germline CDR1 reads LNHNV; CDR2 reads YYDKDF (reference sequence). The CDR3 has 15 amino acids.